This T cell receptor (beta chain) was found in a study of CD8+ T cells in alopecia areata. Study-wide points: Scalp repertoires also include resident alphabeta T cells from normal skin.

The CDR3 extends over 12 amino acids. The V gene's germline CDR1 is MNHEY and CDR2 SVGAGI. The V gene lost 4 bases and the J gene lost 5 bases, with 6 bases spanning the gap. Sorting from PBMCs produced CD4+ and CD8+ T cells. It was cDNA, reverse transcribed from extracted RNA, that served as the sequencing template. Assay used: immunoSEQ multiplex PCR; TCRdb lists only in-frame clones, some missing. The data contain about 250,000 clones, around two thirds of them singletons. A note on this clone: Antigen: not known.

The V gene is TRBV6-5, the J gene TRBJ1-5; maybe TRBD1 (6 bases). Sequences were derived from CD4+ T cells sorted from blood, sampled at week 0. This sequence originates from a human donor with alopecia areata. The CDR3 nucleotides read TGTGCCAGCAGTTCAGGGGATCAGCCCCAGCATTTT. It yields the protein CASSSGDQPQHF.